What follows describes a single TCR beta chain. This clone's antigen is unknown. No clone much larger than this one lies a single base away; base qualities are absent. This specimen comes from a study of blood T cell repertoires in COVID-19 (dated by TCRdb to 2020 to 2022). Study-wide context: Collaborator samples came from the United States, Italy and Spain and covered acute and convalescent phases of COVID-19. The prospective study material was composed of cDNA or gDNA derived from T cells, B-cell-depleted T cells, or PBMCs. The dataset comprised deeply sampled blood TCRbeta repertoires from subjects exposed to, actively infected with, or recovered from COVID-19. The repertoires were made available in a free public database intended to serve as a resource for research on the immune response to SARS-CoV-2. The samples were drawn from the first 160 participants of the ongoing ImmuneRACE study and from 1,254 subjects provided by 6 global collaborators. Nearly every sample came with metadata listing a de-identified subject ID, COVID-19 status, age in years and sex. Where available, HLA class I and class II types were taken from metadata supplied by the sample provider and were not determined by assay-based typing.

What the work shows at the level of the full study, not this receptor alone: The quantity of clinical and demographic metadata differed by source and by participant and was supplied without curation.

Enrolling through a virtual design, the prospective study's participants ranged in age from about 18 to 100 years and lived across more than 20 United States geographic areas. Cohort assignment in the prospective study relied on participant-reported clinical history from a screening survey and a study questionnaire. In the prospective study, whole blood, serum and a nasopharyngeal or oropharyngeal swab were collected from each participant by mobile phlebotomists. Additional blood draws and questionnaires over an approximately 2-month period could optionally be provided by prospective study participants. Before DNA extraction, prospective study blood samples were shipped either frozen or at room temperature. For CDR1 and CDR2, the germline V gene lists SQVTM and ANQGSEA. The CDR3 holds 15 amino acids from the cysteine to the phenylalanine. Only the CDR3 region is kept as DNA, spanning 45 bases read in frame from base 1. The germline V end is reduced by 7 bases and the J end by 5 bases; junction bases left unmatched: 14.

The immunoSEQ Assay, a bias-controlled multiplex PCR, was used to amplify TCRbeta CDR3 regions from genomic DNA. Under the source paper's analysis protocol: Within the assay, amplification of reference gene primers was used to estimate how many nucleated cells each sample contained. To quantify the absolute abundance of each unique TCRbeta CDR3 rearrangement, sequence reads were collapsed and filtered. For each sample, productive Simpson clonality was calculated by taking the square root of Simpson's diversity index across productive rearrangements. The table was pulled from immuneACCESS by TCRdb, which kept in-frame rearrangements only. Such tables lose some clones; where checked, under half of the loss comes from unresolved V genes, and the rest has no known cause. V, J and clone size reflect that table, while D and trimming were determined from the DNA. The sample table holds 250,000 or so clones, of which around 90% were seen once. The top ten hold 4.1% of the sample.

Recombination joined TRBV29-1 with TRBJ1-2; 9 central bases correspond to TRBD1. The sequence came from a woman in her twenties or thirties with acute COVID-19. Source material: PBMCs or T cells enriched from blood (not recorded which). The nucleotide sequence is given as TGCAGCGCCAATCCGGGACAGGGAGAGTCTTATGGCTACACCTTC. The resulting protein is CSANPGQGESYGYTF.